The rows below give T cell receptor beta chains drawn from one sample of a study of blood T cell repertoires in COVID-19. Here immunoSEQ multiplex PCR was the method, and the copy in TCRdb shows in-frame clones only, minus some. The data contain around 270,000 clones, roughly 90% of them singletons. The sequencing input was peripheral blood. All receptors come from a man aged 25-45 years with active or convalescent COVID-19. Both conserved end residues are part of each CDR3. A D gene is named only where the DNA matches it firmly. Rows give clone size only sometimes, using once, few, many, or a class for an expanded clone.

size: NA
D: NA
J: TRBJ1-2
V: TRBV4-3
CDR3: CASSQDEGALYGYTF
DNA: TGCGCCAGCAGCCAAGATGAGGGTGCTCTCTACGGCTACACCTTC

size: NA
D: TRBD1
J: TRBJ2-4
V: TRBV7-9
CDR3: CASSQGQESSWAKNIQYF
DNA: TGTGCCAGCAGTCAAGGACAGGAGTCGAGTTGGGCCAAAAACATTCAGTACTTC

size: NA
D: NA
J: TRBJ1-4
V: TRBV9
CDR3: CASSVEGGRTPSEKLFF
DNA: TGTGCCAGCAGCGTAGAGGGTGGGAGGACCCCAAGTGAAAAACTGTTTTTT

size: once
D: TRBD1
J: TRBJ2-5
V: TRBV5-1
CDR3: CASSFDGTEETQYF
DNA: TGCGCCAGCAGCTTTGACGGGACAGAGGAGACCCAGTACTTC

size: NA
D: TRBD2
J: TRBJ2-4
V: TRBV9
CDR3: CASSPKAGGRLGKNIQYF
DNA: TGTGCCAGCAGCCCGAAAGCGGGGGGGCGGTTGGGCAAAAACATTCAGTACTTC

size: once
D: NA
J: TRBJ1-2
V: TRBV9
CDR3: CASSREGNRQVAGYTF
DNA: TGTGCCAGCAGCCGGGAGGGGAATAGACAGGTCGCTGGCTACACCTTC

size: NA
D: NA
J: TRBJ2-1
V: TRBV7-2
CDR3: CASNRGLSLNEQFF
DNA: TGTGCCAGCAACCGGGGACTCTCGTTGAATGAGCAGTTCTTC

size: few
D: TRBD1
J: TRBJ1-2
V: TRBV18
CDR3: CASSPDRGTSHGYTF
DNA: TGTGCCAGCTCACCGGACAGGGGGACCTCGCATGGCTACACCTTC

size: NA
D: TRBD2
J: TRBJ2-7
V: TRBV12-3/TRBV12-4
CDR3: CASRTSGYYEQYF
DNA: TGTGCCAGTCGGACTAGCGGATACTACGAGCAGTACTTC

size: NA
D: NA
J: TRBJ2-1
V: TRBV5-5
CDR3: CASSPVGGPAVGEQFF
DNA: TGTGCCAGCAGCCCGGTAGGGGGACCGGCCGTGGGTGAGCAGTTCTTC

size: NA
D: NA
J: TRBJ1-4
V: TRBV7-2
CDR3: CASSPGLTREKLFF
DNA: TGTGCCAGCAGCCCGGGACTTACCCGAGAAAAACTGTTTTTT

size: NA
D: NA
J: TRBJ2-2
V: TRBV30
CDR3: CAWRDSANTGELFF
DNA: TGTGCCTGGAGGGACAGCGCGAACACCGGGGAGCTGTTTTTT

size: NA
D: NA
J: TRBJ1-5
V: TRBV12-3/TRBV12-4
CDR3: CASSFSGNQPQHF
DNA: TGTGCCAGCAGTTTTTCAGGGAATCAGCCCCAGCATTTT

size: NA
D: NA
J: TRBJ1-6
V: TRBV5-6
CDR3: CASSLAAVGSPLHF
DNA: TGTGCCAGCAGCTTGGCCGCGGTCGGCTCACCCCTCCACTTT

size: NA
D: TRBD1
J: TRBJ1-2
V: TRBV4-1
CDR3: CASSQRTGGNYGYTF
DNA: TGCGCCAGCAGCCAGAGGACAGGGGGCAACTATGGCTACACCTTC

size: NA
D: NA
J: TRBJ1-1
V: TRBV21-1
CDR3: CASRPRVITEAFF
DNA: TGTGCCAGCAGACCCAGGGTGATTACTGAAGCTTTCTTT

size: NA
D: NA
J: TRBJ2-1
V: TRBV5-1
CDR3: CASSFPVDEQFF
DNA: TGCGCCAGCAGCTTCCCTGTCGATGAGCAGTTCTTC

size: NA
D: NA
J: TRBJ1-5
V: TRBV6-5
CDR3: CASTSRGVNQPQHF
DNA: TGTGCCAGCACCTCCAGGGGAGTCAATCAGCCCCAGCATTTT

size: few
D: TRBD1
J: TRBJ2-7
V: TRBV5-1
CDR3: CASSYIQGSGYEQYF
DNA: TGCGCCAGCAGCTATATACAGGGGTCGGGCTACGAGCAGTACTTC

size: NA
D: TRBD1
J: TRBJ1-6
V: TRBV5-4
CDR3: CASSPDRDVNNSPLHF
DNA: TGTGCCAGCAGCCCGGACAGGGACGTCAATAATTCACCCCTCCACTTT

size: NA
D: TRBD1
J: TRBJ1-6
V: TRBV18
CDR3: CASSPTGNNSPLHF
DNA: TGTGCCAGCTCCCCGACAGGGAATAATTCACCCCTCCACTTT

size: few
D: NA
J: TRBJ1-2
V: TRBV10-2
CDR3: CASSEGSTNYGYTF
DNA: TGCGCCAGCAGTGAGGGCAGTACTAACTATGGCTACACCTTC

size: NA
D: NA
J: TRBJ2-5
V: TRBV5-4
CDR3: CASSFGVAGGQYF
DNA: TGTGCCAGCAGCTTCGGAGTAGCAGGAGGCCAGTACTTC

size: NA
D: TRBD1
J: TRBJ1-1
V: TRBV6-5
CDR3: CASSQRTGKRTEAFF
DNA: TGTGCCAGCAGTCAAAGGACAGGGAAGCGCACTGAAGCTTTCTTT

size: NA
D: NA
J: TRBJ1-5
V: TRBV11-2
CDR3: CASSLVGGAQPQHF
DNA: TGTGCCAGCAGCTTAGTCGGAGGCGCACAGCCCCAGCATTTT

size: NA
D: NA
J: TRBJ1-1
V: TRBV5-6
CDR3: CASSLSGQWNTEAFF
DNA: TGTGCCAGCAGCTTGTCAGGCCAGTGGAACACTGAAGCTTTCTTT

size: NA
D: TRBD1
J: TRBJ1-2
V: TRBV19
CDR3: CASSIRTGEGNYGYTF
DNA: TGTGCCAGTAGTATAAGGACAGGGGAGGGGAACTATGGCTACACCTTC

size: once
D: TRBD1
J: TRBJ2-7
V: TRBV9
CDR3: CASSVVGRGFDEQYF
DNA: TGTGCCAGCAGCGTAGTGGGCAGGGGGTTCGACGAGCAGTACTTC

size: NA
D: NA
J: TRBJ1-5
V: TRBV6-1
CDR3: CASSEVTGYQPQHF
DNA: TGTGCCAGCAGTGAAGTGACAGGTTATCAGCCCCAGCATTTT

size: NA
D: TRBD2
J: TRBJ2-2
V: TRBV9
CDR3: CARSESSGGAGTGELFF
DNA: TGTGCCCGCAGCGAGTCTAGCGGGGGGGCCGGAACCGGGGAGCTGTTTTTT

size: NA
D: NA
J: TRBJ1-4
V: TRBV4-3
CDR3: CASSRIPAPELFF
DNA: TGCGCCAGCAGTCGGATTCCAGCGCCCGAACTGTTTTTT

size: NA
D: NA
J: TRBJ2-3
V: TRBV14
CDR3: CASSQLRYSNTDTQYF
DNA: TGTGCCAGCAGCCAATTGCGGTATTCTAACACAGATACGCAGTATTTT

size: NA
D: NA
J: TRBJ1-1
V: TRBV6-5
CDR3: CASSWAGENTEAFF
DNA: TGTGCCAGCAGTTGGGCGGGCGAGAACACTGAAGCTTTCTTT

size: NA
D: NA
J: TRBJ2-3
V: TRBV7-2
CDR3: CASSPPAAGSDTQYF
DNA: TGTGCCAGCAGCCCACCGGCAGCGGGCTCAGATACGCAGTATTTT

size: few
D: TRBD2
J: TRBJ2-7
V: TRBV7-2
CDR3: CASSFSGLRGEQYF
DNA: TGTGCCAGCAGCTTTAGCGGGCTACGAGGCGAGCAGTACTTC

size: NA
D: NA
J: TRBJ2-7
V: TRBV19
CDR3: CASSFADRFYEQYF
DNA: TGTGCCAGTAGTTTCGCAGACAGGTTCTACGAGCAGTACTTC

size: NA
D: TRBD1
J: TRBJ1-2
V: TRBV7-2
CDR3: CASSSGTVPFYGYTF
DNA: TGTGCCAGCAGCTCTGGGACAGTTCCTTTCTATGGCTACACCTTC

size: NA
D: TRBD1
J: TRBJ2-5
V: TRBV6-5
CDR3: CASQLRGYQETQYF
DNA: TGTGCCAGCCAACTCAGGGGGTACCAAGAGACCCAGTACTTC

size: once
D: NA
J: TRBJ1-3
V: TRBV4-3
CDR3: CASSQGLPDTIYF
DNA: TGCGCCAGCAGCCAGGGACTCCCCGACACCATATATTTT

size: NA
D: NA
J: TRBJ1-2
V: TRBV6-6
CDR3: CASSYMAGLDYGYTF
DNA: TGTGCCAGCAGTTACATGGCAGGCCTTGACTATGGCTACACCTTC

size: NA
D: NA
J: TRBJ1-4
V: TRBV3-1/TRBV3-2
CDR3: CASSQDPQGVKKLFF
DNA: TGTGCCAGCAGCCAAGATCCACAGGGTGTCAAAAAACTGTTTTTT

size: NA
D: TRBD1
J: TRBJ1-1
V: TRBV18
CDR3: CASSPNIQGAGAEAFF
DNA: TGTGCCAGCTCACCGAATATACAGGGGGCTGGGGCTGAAGCTTTCTTT

size: NA
D: TRBD2
J: TRBJ2-3
V: TRBV13
CDR3: CASSHSGGPADTQYF
DNA: TGTGCCAGCAGCCATAGCGGGGGGCCTGCAGATACGCAGTATTTT

size: NA
D: TRBD1
J: TRBJ2-2
V: TRBV5-1
CDR3: CASSLDWQGATGELFF
DNA: TGCGCCAGCAGCTTGGATTGGCAGGGGGCCACCGGGGAGCTGTTTTTT

size: NA
D: NA
J: TRBJ1-5
V: TRBV4-2
CDR3: CASSQDLGTGGNQPQHF
DNA: TGTGCCAGCAGCCAAGATCTCGGCACGGGGGGGAATCAGCCCCAGCATTTT

size: NA
D: TRBD2
J: TRBJ2-1
V: TRBV6-2/TRBV6-3
CDR3: CASSLGLEGGNEQFF
DNA: TGTGCCAGCAGTTTGGGACTAGAAGGGGGCAATGAGCAGTTCTTC

size: NA
D: NA
J: TRBJ1-2
V: TRBV5-8
CDR3: CASSVRRGNYGYTF
DNA: TGTGCCAGCAGTGTACGACGGGGTAACTATGGCTACACCTTC

size: NA
D: NA
J: TRBJ1-4
V: TRBV6-2/TRBV6-3
CDR3: CASSWSTGGSGKLFF
DNA: TGTGCCAGCAGTTGGTCGACAGGCGGAAGCGGAAAACTGTTTTTT

size: NA
D: NA
J: TRBJ1-1
V: TRBV5-1
CDR3: CASSARLGSNTEAFF
DNA: TGCGCCAGCAGCGCGAGATTGGGGAGCAACACTGAAGCTTTCTTT

size: few
D: NA
J: TRBJ2-7
V: TRBV14
CDR3: CASSILEVGGGSEQYF
DNA: TGTGCCAGCAGCATCCTAGAAGTTGGCGGGGGCTCCGAGCAGTACTTC

size: NA
D: NA
J: TRBJ1-6
V: TRBV12-3/TRBV12-4
CDR3: CASSFRNSPLHF
DNA: TGTGCCAGCAGTTTTAGAAATTCACCCCTCCACTTT

size: NA
D: TRBD1
J: TRBJ1-1
V: TRBV29-1
CDR3: CSVELQGTEAFF
DNA: TGCAGCGTTGAACTACAGGGGACTGAAGCTTTCTTT

size: NA
D: NA
J: TRBJ2-7
V: TRBV4-3
CDR3: CASRTDRTQGSEQYF
DNA: TGCGCCAGCAGAACCGACAGAACCCAGGGCAGCGAGCAGTACTTC

size: NA
D: TRBD2
J: TRBJ2-1
V: TRBV27
CDR3: CASSIQTAGAGNEQFF
DNA: TGTGCCAGCAGTATACAGACAGCGGGGGCCGGGAATGAGCAGTTCTTC

size: NA
D: NA
J: TRBJ1-1
V: TRBV6-7
CDR3: CASSWPHYVRGGTEAFF
DNA: TGTGCCAGCAGTTGGCCCCACTATGTTAGGGGTGGCACTGAAGCTTTCTTT

size: NA
D: TRBD2
J: TRBJ2-5
V: TRBV5-4
CDR3: CASSSRTSGGQETQYF
DNA: TGTGCCAGCAGCTCACGGACTAGCGGGGGTCAAGAGACCCAGTACTTC

size: NA
D: NA
J: TRBJ2-7
V: TRBV7-9
CDR3: CASSLKKQGYEQYF
DNA: TGTGCCAGCAGCCTTAAAAAACAGGGTTACGAGCAGTACTTC

size: once
D: NA
J: TRBJ1-3
V: TRBV12-3/TRBV12-4
CDR3: CASSQSGNTIYF
DNA: TGTGCCAGCAGTCAATCTGGAAACACCATATATTTT

size: NA
D: NA
J: TRBJ2-7
V: TRBV14
CDR3: CASSQGPDSYEQYF
DNA: TGTGCCAGCAGCCAAGGTCCAGACTCCTACGAGCAGTACTTC